Listed here are 13 T cell receptor beta chains from one sample, sequenced in a study of T cells in Graves' hyperthyroidism and ophthalmopathy. Amplification targeted TCR beta CDR3 regions from RNA transcripts. The study used the HTBI primer set for a first-round RT-PCR of the TCR CDR3. TCRdb re-derived calls from the multiplex PCR reads in MiXCR, one entry per CDR3 protein. The data contain approximately 510,000 distinct CDR3 sequences, about 46% of them singletons. The sequencing input was peripheral blood or thyroid tissue (not recorded which). These receptors were obtained from an adult woman with Graves' disease, either hyperthyroidism or ophthalmopathy (not recorded which).

The V and J genes are TRBV9 and TRBJ2-5, with a weak D call TRBD2 (5 bases). V dropped 3 bases and J dropped 5 bases, with 20 bases sitting between them. Germline-derived CDR1 and CDR2 are SGDLS and YYNGEE. This CDR3 is built from 16 residues. The CDR3 here is CASSARGILVGETQYF. The CDR3 DNA reads as TGTGCCAGCAGCGCCCGAGGGATATTGGTCGGGGAGACCCAGTACTTC.

This clonotype was seen at least ten times. This chain joins TRBV25-1 and TRBJ2-5, with D maybe TRBD2 (5 bases). The V end lost 7 bases, the J end lost 4 bases, and 7 bases lay between the germline ends. The germline CDR1 and CDR2 sequences are MGHDK and SYGVNS. The CDR3 contains 11 residues. CDR3 protein: CASTGSETQYF. In nucleotides, the CDR3 is TGTGCCAGCACGGGGTCAGAGACCCAGTACTTC.

This clonotype came up many times. V usage is TRBV11-2 and J usage is TRBJ2-2; D unclear. The CDR3 has 12 amino acids. CDR1 is SGHAT, CDR2 FQNNGV, per germline. Trimming took 6 bases from V and 5 from J, leaving 7 bases between them. The CDR3, as DNA: TGTGCCAGCAGTTCCAATACCGGGGAGCTGTTTTTT. Translating gives CASSSNTGELFF.

The CDR3 nucleotides read TGTGCCAGCTCACCATCGTCTAATGAAAAACTGTTTTTT. Protein sequence: CASSPSSNEKLFF. The chain carries TRBV18 and TRBJ1-4; no definite D call. CDR1 KGHSH and CDR2 LQKENI come from the germline V gene. V was pared by 2 bases and J by 3 bases, with 4 bases between. This CDR3 is built from 13 residues. The full variable domain, in which reference TRBV18 and TRBJ1-4 provide the parts outside the CDR3, is NAGVMQNPRHLVRRRGQEARLRCSPMKGHSHVYWYRQLPEEGLKFMVYLQKENIIDESGMPKERFSAEFPKEGPSILRIQQVVRGDSAAYFCASSPSSNEKLFFGSGTQLSVL.

There are many counts of this clonotype. The J gene is TRBJ2-7, the V gene TRBV9; D is possibly TRBD2 (8 bases). Germline CDR1 is SGDLS and CDR2 is YYNGEE. The CDR3 spans 15 residues. Trimming stripped 0 bases from V and 8 bases from J, with 18 bases between. The CDR3 here is CASSVAGGLGEQQYF. The CDR3 DNA is TGTGCCAGCAGCGTAGCAGGGGGACTAGGAGAGCAGCAGTACTTC.

Comments on this clonotype: The junction differs from germline at one of its ends, possibly a read error. The J gene is TRBJ2-5, the V gene TRBV7-9; D not certain. Germline CDR1 is SEHNR and CDR2 is FQNEAQ (reference sequence). The CDR3 extends over 17 amino acids. CDR3: CASSSRTHTGTGETQYF. The CDR3 DNA reads as TGCGCCAGCAGCTCGCGGACCCATACCGGAACCGGGGAGACCCAGTACTTC.

This clonotype was counted at least ten times. The chain links TRBV2 to TRBJ1-2, with TRBD1 as a possible D gene (6 bases). The CDR3 spans 12 residues. Trimming pared 6 bases from V and 3 bases from J, leaving 8 bases between. CDR1 and CDR2 from the germline V gene are SNHLY and FYNNEI. In DNA form, the CDR3 reads TGTGCCAGCAGGGCAGGGGACTATGGCTACACCTTC. This translates into CASRAGDYGYTF.

Many counts were recorded for this clonotype. The chain joins TRBV20-1 to TRBJ2-2, with 9 nucleotides matching TRBD2. The trim removed 3 bases at V and 9 bases at J, leaving 8 bases unmatched. Germline V gives CDR1 DFQATT, CDR2 SNEGSKA (reference sequence). The CDR3 runs to 14 residues. CDR3 protein: CSASRSGSSRELFF. The DNA of the CDR3 is TGCAGTGCTAGTCGTAGCGGGAGTTCCAGGGAGCTGTTTTTT.

This chain links TRBV12-3 or TRBV12-4 with TRBJ2-5, with D possibly TRBD1 on 6 matching bases. The CDR3 covers 15 residues. Trimming cost V 6 bases and J 2 bases, with 16 bases left between them. CDR3 sequence reads: CASRKSQGQQETQYF. CDR3 nucleotides: TGTGCCAGCAGGAAGAGTCAGGGACAACAAGAGACCCAGTACTTC.

This rearrangement joins TRBV7-2 to TRBJ1-2; TRBD1 matches at 7 bases. This CDR3 has 14 amino acids. V lost 5 bases to trimming and J lost 4 bases; unmatched junction nucleotides: 7. CDR1 is SGHTA and CDR2 is FQGNSA in the germline V gene. The CDR3 coding sequence is TGTGCCAGCAGCCCAGGACAGGCCCTCTATGGCTACACCTTC. It translates to CASSPGQALYGYTF.

The chain employs TRBV25-1 and TRBJ1-1; TRBD1 aligns across 12 bases. Germline lookup yields CDR1 MGHDK and CDR2 SYGVNS. Trimming cost V 4 bases and J 3 bases; bases outside gene matches: 3. The CDR3 contains 15 residues. CDR3 residues: CASSVGTGGHTEAFF. The CDR3 DNA reads as TGTGCCAGCAGTGTTGGGACAGGGGGCCACACTGAAGCTTTCTTT.

This clonotype was seen at least ten times. The genes are TRBV29-1 and TRBJ1-2; D remains unclear. This CDR3 is 12 amino acids long. From germline, CDR1 is SQVTM and CDR2 ANQGSEA. V was clipped by 6 bases and J by 8 bases, with 16 bases between them. The CDR3: CSVFSPSGGYTF. DNA for the CDR3: TGCAGCGTGTTCTCTCCTTCGGGGGGCTACACCTTC. Using reference TRBV29-1 and TRBJ1-2 for the parts outside the CDR3, the full variable domain is SAVISQKPSRDICQRGTSLTIQCQVDSQVTMMFWYRQQPGQSLTLIATANQGSEATYESGFVIDKFPISRPNLTFSTLTVSNMSPEDSSIYLCSVFSPSGGYTFGSGTRLTVV.

This clonotype was picked up many times. The chain recombines TRBV12-3 or TRBV12-4 with TRBJ1-2; D is unresolved. Trimming removed 5 bases from V and 8 bases from J, with 12 bases in between. CDR3 length: 12 residues. The CDR3 nucleotides read TGTGCCAGCAGTCCAGGACCGAGGGGCTACACCTTC. Residues: CASSPGPRGYTF.